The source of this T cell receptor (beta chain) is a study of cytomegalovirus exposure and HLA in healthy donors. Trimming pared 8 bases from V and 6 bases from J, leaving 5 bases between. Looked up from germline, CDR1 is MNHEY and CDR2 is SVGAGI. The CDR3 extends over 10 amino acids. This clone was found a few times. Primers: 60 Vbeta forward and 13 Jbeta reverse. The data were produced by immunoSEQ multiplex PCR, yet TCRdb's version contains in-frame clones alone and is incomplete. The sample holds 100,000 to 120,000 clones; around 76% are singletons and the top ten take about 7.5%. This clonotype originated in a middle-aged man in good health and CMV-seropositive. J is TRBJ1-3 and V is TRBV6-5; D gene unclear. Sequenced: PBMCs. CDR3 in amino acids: CASSSNTIYF. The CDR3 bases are TGTGCCAGCTCCTCAAACACCATATATTTT.